These 17 T cell receptor beta chains were sequenced from one sample in a study of T cells in Graves' hyperthyroidism and ophthalmopathy. RNA transcripts yielded amplified TCR beta CDR3 regions. The TCR CDR3 first-round RT-PCR relied on the HTBI primer set. One entry per CDR3 protein results from TCRdb running MiXCR on the multiplex PCR reads. The sample holds roughly 420,000 distinct CDR3 sequences, 15% to 19% seen once. Sequences were obtained from blood. Every receptor here comes from a woman younger than 35 with Graves' hyperthyroidism.

This rearrangement joins TRBV20-1 to TRBJ2-7; D is ambiguous. The length of the CDR3 is 13 residues. V lost 1 base to trimming and J lost 4 bases, with 11 bases between them. CDR1 is DFQATT, CDR2 SNEGSKA, per germline (reference sequence). This CDR3 reads CSARVSGLYEQYF. The CDR3, as DNA: TGCAGTGCTAGAGTATCGGGTTTGTACGAGCAGTACTTC.

Ten or more counts support this clonotype. The chain uses TRBV20-1 and TRBJ1-2; a weak D match, TRBD1 (6 bases). The germline V gene has CDR1 DFQATT and CDR2 SNEGSKA (reference sequence). V shed 0 bases and J shed 4 bases, with 12 bases lying between them. The CDR3 runs 14 residues. In DNA form, the CDR3 reads TGCAGTGCTAGAGAAGGGCAGGGGAGCTATGGCTACACCTTC. It is translated as CSAREGQGSYGYTF.

This clonotype was counted once. At one of its ends the junction is not consistent with the germline gene, which may arise from a read error. This rearrangement joins TRBV12-3 or TRBV12-4 to TRBJ2-2; D gene uncertain. This CDR3 is 13 amino acids long. As DNA, the CDR3 is TGCGCCAGCAGCCAAGAAGAGTCCGGGGAGCTGTTTTTT. Translation: CASSQEESGELFF.

The chain couples TRBV14 to TRBJ2-3; 7 bases map to TRBD1. The CDR3 is made up of 15 amino acids. With V trimmed by 4 bases and J by 3 bases, 7 bases remained unmatched. Per the germline V gene, CDR1 is SGHDN and CDR2 is FVKESK. DNA of the CDR3: TGTGCCAGCAGCCTCCGACAGGGCCTTACAGATACGCAGTATTTT. It translates to CASSLRQGLTDTQYF.

The chain joins TRBV28 to TRBJ2-7; the D call may be TRBD1 or TRBD2 (5 bases each). This CDR3 comprises 14 residues. From germline, CDR1 is MDHEN and CDR2 SYDVKM. V lost 3 bases to trimming and J lost 7 bases, with 16 bases between them. The CDR3 loop reads CASSLLGDRWEQYF. CDR3 in DNA: TGTGCCAGCAGTTTGCTGGGGGATAGGTGGGAGCAGTACTTC.

V and J are TRBV6-2 or TRBV6-3 and TRBJ1-5; 7 positions match TRBD1. Germline trimming cut 5 bases from V and 4 bases from J; bases unmatched to any gene: 20. There are 19 residues in the CDR3. CDR1 MNHEY and CDR2 SVGEGT come from the germline V gene. This CDR3 is CASSPIGGTVRGSNQPQHF. The CDR3 DNA is TGTGCCAGCAGTCCCATCGGCGGGACAGTGCGGGGATCAAATCAGCCCCAGCATTTT.

This clonotype appeared a few times. CDR3 DNA sequence: TGTGCCAGCAGCCGTGAAGCAACCACTGGAAACACCATATATTTT. This codes for CASSREATTGNTIYF. The J gene is TRBJ1-3, the V gene TRBV6-1; D not resolved. The CDR3 totals 15 residues. The V end lost 6 bases, the J end lost 2 bases, and 14 bases lay between the germline ends. The germline gives CDR1 MNHNS, CDR2 SASEGT.

Regarding this clonotype: This may arise from a read error, as a much more abundant clone is one base away. The chain uses TRBV7-2 and TRBJ2-2; a weak D match, TRBD2 (6 bases). The CDR3 totals 17 residues. V shed 4 bases and J shed 6 bases, with 21 bases lying between them. Germline V gives CDR1 SGHTA, CDR2 FQGNSA. The CDR3 DNA reads as TGTGCCAGCAGCTCCCATCGGAGGGACCCTCAACCCGGGGAGCTGTTTTTT. Its translation: CASSSHRRDPQPGELFF. Using reference TRBV7-2 and TRBJ2-2 for the parts outside the CDR3, the full variable domain is GAGVSQSPSNKVTEKGKDVELRCDPISGHTALYWYRQSLGQGLEFLIYFQGNSAPDKSGLPSDRFSAERTGGSVSTLTIQRTQQEDSAVYLCASSSHRRDPQPGELFFGEGSRLTVL.

V and J are TRBV2 and TRBJ1-2; D is possibly TRBD1 (5 bases). Germline V gives CDR1 SNHLY, CDR2 FYNNEI. V lost 6 bases and J 2 bases, leaving 13 bases between the germline ends. This CDR3 region has 14 residues. This CDR3 is CASSAEGRNYGYTF. CDR3 coding DNA: TGTGCCAGCAGCGCCGAGGGGCGGAACTATGGCTACACCTTC.

This clonotype was recorded at least ten times. The chain has TRBV11-2 and TRBJ2-3; D possibly matches TRBD1 or TRBD2 (6 bases each). The germline V gene has CDR1 SGHAT and CDR2 FQNNGV. The V end lost 4 bases, the J end lost 2 bases, and 22 bases lay between the germline ends. The CDR3 is made up of 18 amino acids. CDR3 DNA sequence: TGTGCCAGCAGCTATAAATCGTTCGCGGGACACAACACAGATACGCAGTATTTT. Translation gives CASSYKSFAGHNTDTQYF.

CDR3 bases: TGTGCCAGTAGTGTCAGGGACGGCTATGGCTACACCTTC. It codes for CASSVRDGYGYTF. The chain is built from TRBV19 and TRBJ1-2, with D possibly being TRBD1 (5 bases). Germline CDR1 is LNHDA and CDR2 is SQIVND (reference sequence). Trimming took off 5 bases at V and 4 bases at J, with 11 bases between the two ends. The CDR3 runs to 13 residues.

This clonotype occurred a few times. V gene TRBV27 combines with J gene TRBJ2-3, with 8 bases lining up with TRBD2. The length of the CDR3 is 15 residues. Germline V lookup: CDR1 MNHEY, CDR2 SMNVEV (reference sequence). V lost 6 bases and J lost 1; bases outside the gene matches: 6. CDR3 sequence (DNA): TGTGCCAGCAGGATCGTCGGGGGGGGCACAGATACGCAGTATTTT. It specifies CASRIVGGGTDTQYF.

The rearrangement joins TRBV20-1 to TRBJ2-1; possible D gene TRBD2, 6 bases. Trimming removed 0 bases from V and 6 bases from J, with 21 bases in between. The germline CDR1 and CDR2 sequences are DFQATT and SNEGSKA (reference sequence). CDR3 length equals 17 residues. CDR3 DNA: TGCAGTGCTAGAGAACTAGCCAACACGGGAAGGATCAATGAGCAGTTCTTC. Amino acid sequence: CSARELANTGRINEQFF.

The chain uses TRBV7-9 and TRBJ2-1, with 10 bases identical to TRBD1. V lost 5 bases to trimming and J lost 4 bases; unmatched junction nucleotides: 5. Per germline, CDR1 SEHNR and CDR2 FQNEAQ (reference sequence). This CDR3 has 15 residues. The CDR3 is CASSPDRGQYNEQFF. As DNA, the CDR3 is TGTGCCAGCAGCCCCGACAGGGGGCAATACAATGAGCAGTTCTTC.

This clonotype appeared a few times. The V call is TRBV6-1, the J call TRBJ2-3; TRBD2 matches 13 bases. The CDR3 covers 15 residues. CDR1 is MNHNS and CDR2 is SASEGT in the germline V gene. Trimming at V came to 6 bases and at J to 6 bases, leaving 6 bases not matched to a gene. The CDR3 loop is CASRSGLAGVDTQYF. CDR3 sequence (DNA): TGTGCCAGCAGAAGCGGACTAGCGGGGGTGGATACGCAGTATTTT.

CDR3 bases: TGTGCCAGCATGGTCGGACACACGGTGTCCGGGGAGCTGTTTTTT. Residues: CASMVGHTVSGELFF. J is TRBJ2-2 and V is TRBV12-3 or TRBV12-4; TRBD1 is a possible D gene (5 bases). This CDR3 contains 15 residues. Trimming cost V 7 bases and J 6 bases, with 18 bases left between them.

The chain couples TRBV10-2 to TRBJ1-4; no clear D gene. Germline V gives CDR1 WSHSY, CDR2 SAAADI. CDR3 length: 11 amino acids. V lost 3 bases and J 8 bases, leaving 4 bases between the germline ends. The CDR3, as DNA: TGCGCCAGCAGTGAAAGGGAAAAACTGTTTTTT. It specifies CASSEREKLFF.